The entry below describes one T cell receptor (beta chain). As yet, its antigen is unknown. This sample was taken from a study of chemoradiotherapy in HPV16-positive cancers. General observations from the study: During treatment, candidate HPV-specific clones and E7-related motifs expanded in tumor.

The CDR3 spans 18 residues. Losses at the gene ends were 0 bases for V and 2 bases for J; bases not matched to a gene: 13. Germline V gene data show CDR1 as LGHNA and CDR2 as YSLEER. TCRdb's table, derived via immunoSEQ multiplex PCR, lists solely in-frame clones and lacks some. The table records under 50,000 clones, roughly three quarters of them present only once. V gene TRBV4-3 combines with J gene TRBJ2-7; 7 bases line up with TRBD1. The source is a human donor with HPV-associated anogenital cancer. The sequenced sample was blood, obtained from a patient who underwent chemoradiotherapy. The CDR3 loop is CASSQEGSPTGLPYEQYF. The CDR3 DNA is TGCGCCAGCAGCCAAGAAGGTTCACCGACAGGGTTACCCTACGAGCAGTACTTC.